The entry below gives a single T cell receptor beta chain sequence along with its context. Sample-barcoded 5' priming and a J-beta primer mix drove a second PCR of 7 to 11 cycles. TCRdb ran MiXCR on the 5' RACE reads and lists one entry per CDR3 protein. The sample holds 700,000 to 950,000 distinct CDR3 sequences, about 62% seen once. The data stem from a study of blood T cells in healthy people across ages. Germline V gene lookup returns CDR1 SEHNR and CDR2 FQNEAQ (reference sequence). The CDR3 has 16 amino acids. V dropped 4 bases and J dropped 2 bases, with 17 bases sitting between them. The source of this sequence is a man aged 25-40 years in good health. Sample: blood. The J gene is TRBJ1-2, the V gene TRBV7-9, with no clear D. The CDR3 loop reads CASSSAYGEGNYGYTF. DNA of the CDR3: TGTGCCAGCAGCTCCGCCTATGGGGAGGGAAACTATGGCTACACCTTC.